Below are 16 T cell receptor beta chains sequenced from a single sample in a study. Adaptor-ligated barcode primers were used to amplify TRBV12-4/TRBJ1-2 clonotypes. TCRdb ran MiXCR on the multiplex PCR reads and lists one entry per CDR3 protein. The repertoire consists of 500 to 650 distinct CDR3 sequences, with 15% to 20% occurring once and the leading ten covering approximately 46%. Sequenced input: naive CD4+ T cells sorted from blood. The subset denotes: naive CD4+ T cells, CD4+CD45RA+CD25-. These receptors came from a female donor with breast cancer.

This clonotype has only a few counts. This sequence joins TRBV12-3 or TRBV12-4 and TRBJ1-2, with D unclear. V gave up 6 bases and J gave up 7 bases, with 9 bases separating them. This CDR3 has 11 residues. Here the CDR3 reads CASSRWSGYTF. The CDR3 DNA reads TGTGCCAGCAGCCGGTGGAGTGGCTACACCTTC.

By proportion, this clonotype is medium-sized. CDR3 sequence: CASSFGLGGYTF. In DNA, the CDR3 is TGTGCCAGCAGTTTTGGACTAGGTGGCTACACCTTC. V and J are TRBV12-3 or TRBV12-4 and TRBJ1-2; no reliable D call. Trimming took off 3 bases at V and 7 bases at J, with 9 bases between the two ends. This CDR3 has 12 residues.

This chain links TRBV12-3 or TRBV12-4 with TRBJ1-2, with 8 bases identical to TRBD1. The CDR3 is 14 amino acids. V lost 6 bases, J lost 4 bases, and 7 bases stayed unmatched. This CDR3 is CASSLGQGVYGYTF. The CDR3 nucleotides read TGTGCCAGCAGCCTCGGACAGGGAGTCTATGGCTACACCTTC.

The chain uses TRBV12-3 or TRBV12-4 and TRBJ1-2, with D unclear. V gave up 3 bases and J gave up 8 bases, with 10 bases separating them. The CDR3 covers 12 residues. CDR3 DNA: TGTGCCAGCAGTTTCCTCGCGGGAGGCTACACCTTC. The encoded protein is CASSFLAGGYTF.

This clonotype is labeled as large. The CDR3, as DNA: TGTGCCAGCAGTTCCGTGATACAGCTTAACTATGGCTACACCTTC. This codes for CASSSVIQLNYGYTF. The chain uses TRBV12-3 or TRBV12-4 and TRBJ1-2; D call uncertain. Between the trimmed V and J ends, which lost 4 bases and 1 base, there was a span of 13 bases. The CDR3 has 15 amino acids.

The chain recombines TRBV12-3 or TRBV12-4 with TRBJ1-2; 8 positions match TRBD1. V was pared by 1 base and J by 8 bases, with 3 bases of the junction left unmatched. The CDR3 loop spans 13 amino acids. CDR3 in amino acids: CASSLGTGFGYTF. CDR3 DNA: TGTGCCAGCAGTTTAGGGACAGGGTTCGGCTACACCTTC.

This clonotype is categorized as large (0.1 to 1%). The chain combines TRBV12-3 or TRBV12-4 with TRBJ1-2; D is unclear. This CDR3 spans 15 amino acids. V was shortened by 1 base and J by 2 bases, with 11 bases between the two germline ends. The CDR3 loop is CASSLGRGANYGYTF. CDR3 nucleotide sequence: TGTGCCAGCAGTTTAGGCCGCGGAGCAAACTATGGCTACACCTTC.

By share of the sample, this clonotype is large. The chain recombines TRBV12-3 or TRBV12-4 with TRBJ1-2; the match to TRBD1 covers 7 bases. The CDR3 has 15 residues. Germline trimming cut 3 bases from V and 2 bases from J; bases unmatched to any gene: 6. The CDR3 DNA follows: TGTGCCAGCAGTTTGACAGGGAAGAGGAACTATGGCTACACCTTC. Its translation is CASSLTGKRNYGYTF.

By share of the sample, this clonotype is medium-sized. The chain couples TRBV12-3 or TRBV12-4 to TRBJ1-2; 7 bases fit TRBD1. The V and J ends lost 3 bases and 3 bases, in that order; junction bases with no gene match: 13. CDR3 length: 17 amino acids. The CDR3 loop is CASSFRGGDSRYYGYTF. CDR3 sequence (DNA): TGTGCCAGCAGTTTCAGGGGTGGGGACAGCCGGTACTATGGCTACACCTTC.

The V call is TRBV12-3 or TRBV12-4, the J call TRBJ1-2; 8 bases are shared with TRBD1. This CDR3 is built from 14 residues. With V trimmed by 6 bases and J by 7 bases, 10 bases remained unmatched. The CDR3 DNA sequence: TGTGCCAGCAGCCTACAGACAGGGACAGGTGGCTACACCTTC. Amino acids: CASSLQTGTGGYTF.

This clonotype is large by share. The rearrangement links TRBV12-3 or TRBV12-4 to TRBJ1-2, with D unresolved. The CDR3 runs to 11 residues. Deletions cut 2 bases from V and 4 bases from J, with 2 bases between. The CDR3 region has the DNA TGTGCCAGCAGTTTAAGCTATGGCTACACCTTC. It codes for CASSLSYGYTF.

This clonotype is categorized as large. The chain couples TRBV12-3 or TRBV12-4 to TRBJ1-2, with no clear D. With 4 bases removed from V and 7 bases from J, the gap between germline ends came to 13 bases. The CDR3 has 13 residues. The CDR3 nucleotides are TGTGCCAGCAGTTCTCGGGAGAGTCTTGGCTACACCTTC. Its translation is CASSSRESLGYTF.

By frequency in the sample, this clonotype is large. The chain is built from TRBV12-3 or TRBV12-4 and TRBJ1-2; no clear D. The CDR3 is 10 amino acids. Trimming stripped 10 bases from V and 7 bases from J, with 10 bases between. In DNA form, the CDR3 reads TGTGCCACCCAAATTACTGGCTACACCTTC. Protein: CATQITGYTF.

CDR3 loop: CASSSGTGEDGYTF. CDR3 DNA sequence: TGTGCCAGCAGTTCCGGGACAGGGGAAGATGGCTACACCTTC. The V and J genes are TRBV12-3 or TRBV12-4 and TRBJ1-2; 10 positions agree with TRBD1. The CDR3 contains 14 residues. J was trimmed by 6 bases and V by 4 bases; bases with no gene match: 5.

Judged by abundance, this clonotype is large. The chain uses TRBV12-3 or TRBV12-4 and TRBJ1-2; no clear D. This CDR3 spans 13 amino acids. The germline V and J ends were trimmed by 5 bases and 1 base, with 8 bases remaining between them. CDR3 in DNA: TGTGCCAGCAGTCACCGGGGTAACTATGGCTACACCTTC. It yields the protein CASSHRGNYGYTF.

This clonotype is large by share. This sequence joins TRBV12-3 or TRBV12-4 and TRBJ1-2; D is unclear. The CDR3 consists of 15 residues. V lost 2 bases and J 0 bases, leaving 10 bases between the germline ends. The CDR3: CASSLRRTSNYGYTF. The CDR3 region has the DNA TGTGCCAGCAGTTTAAGGCGGACGTCTAACTATGGCTACACCTTC.